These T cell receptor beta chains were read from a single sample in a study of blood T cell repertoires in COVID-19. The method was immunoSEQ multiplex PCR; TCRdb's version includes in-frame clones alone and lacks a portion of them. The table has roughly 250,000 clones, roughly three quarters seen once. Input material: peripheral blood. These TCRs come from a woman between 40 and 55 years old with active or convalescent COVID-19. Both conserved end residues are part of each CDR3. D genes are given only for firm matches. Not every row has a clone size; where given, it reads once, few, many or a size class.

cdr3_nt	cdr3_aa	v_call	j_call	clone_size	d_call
TGTGCCAGCAGCCCCCCCTATTCCACAGGCCTTGCCAAAAACATTCAGTACTTC	CASSPPYSTGLAKNIQYF	TRBV3-1/TRBV3-2	TRBJ2-4	-	-
TGCGCCAGCAGCCAAGTCGATATGGGCTTCGTAAGATATGGCTACACCTTC	CASSQVDMGFVRYGYTF	TRBV4-1	TRBJ1-2	-	-
TGTGCCAGCAGCGTGGAGGGAAACAGGGGAACCTATGGCTACACCTTC	CASSVEGNRGTYGYTF	TRBV2	TRBJ1-2	-	TRBD1
TGTGCCAGCAGCTCCGGGGGGGGGAATCAGCCCCAGCATTTT	CASSSGGGNQPQHF	TRBV11-2	TRBJ1-5	few	-
TGTGCCAGCAGACCCGACAGACCGACGAACTATGGCTACACCTTC	CASRPDRPTNYGYTF	TRBV2	TRBJ1-2	few	-
TGTGCCAGCAGCTCCCCGCGGGGGGACCAAGAGACCCAGTACTTC	CASSSPRGDQETQYF	TRBV7-6	TRBJ2-5	-	TRBD2
TGTGCCAGCAGCCAAGTGACAGGGTTCTACGAGCAGTACTTC	CASSQVTGFYEQYF	TRBV3-1/TRBV3-2	TRBJ2-7	few	TRBD1
TGTGCTAGCAGCCCGGGGCGACTAGTGAAGCACGAGACCCAGTACTTC	CASSPGRLVKHETQYF	TRBV7-7	TRBJ2-5	-	-
TGTGCCAGTAGTCCCTTGGGCCTAGCGGCCACAGATACGCAGTATTTT	CASSPLGLAATDTQYF	TRBV19	TRBJ2-3	-	TRBD2
TGCAGCGTTGCCCCGGGACAAAGCACAGATACGCAGTATTTT	CSVAPGQSTDTQYF	TRBV29-1	TRBJ2-3	few	-
TGTGCCAGCAGTGCGTCAGCGGGGGGCCCGTTTTCACAAAATACGCAGTATTTT	CASSASAGGPFSQNTQYF	TRBV2	TRBJ2-3	-	TRBD2
TGTGCCAGCAGTAACAGGGGGAATGAAAAACTGTTTTTT	CASSNRGNEKLFF	TRBV28	TRBJ1-4	-	TRBD1
TGTGCCAGCTCACCCGCAAGAGAGAACACTGAAGCTTTCTTT	CASSPARENTEAFF	TRBV18	TRBJ1-1	-	-
TGTGCCAGCAGTGACAGGGGGCTCTCACCCCTCCACTTT	CASSDRGLSPLHF	TRBV12-3/TRBV12-4	TRBJ1-6	-	TRBD1
TGTGCCAGCAGTGAAGTAGATAGCAATCAGCCCCAGCATTTT	CASSEVDSNQPQHF	TRBV6-1	TRBJ1-5	-	-
TGTGCCAGCCGCGGAGGGGCGGCCCGTAATGAAAAACTGTTTTTT	CASRGGAARNEKLFF	TRBV6-5	TRBJ1-4	-	-
TGTGCCAGCAGTCCACAGGGGGAAGATGGCTACACCTTC	CASSPQGEDGYTF	TRBV28	TRBJ1-2	-	TRBD1
TGTGCCTCTTCGACGGGGGGGTACACCGGGGAGCTGTTTTTT	CASSTGGYTGELFF	TRBV28	TRBJ2-2	-	TRBD2
TGTGCCTGCTTGGAGTCCCACCTATTAAAATACAATGAGCAGTTCTTC	CACLESHLLKYNEQFF	TRBV30	TRBJ2-1	-	-
TGTGCCAGCAGTTTCGAGGTTTCTAACACTGAAGCTTTCTTT	CASSFEVSNTEAFF	TRBV28	TRBJ1-1	-	-
TGTGCCAGCAGTAGGACAGGGGGCTATGGAAACACCATATATTTT	CASSRTGGYGNTIYF	TRBV6-5	TRBJ1-3	once	TRBD1
TGTGCCAGCTCAAGAGACAGAATAGAGAACACTGAAGCTTTCTTT	CASSRDRIENTEAFF	TRBV18	TRBJ1-1	-	-
TGTGCCAGCAGCGAATCACAGGGGTGGTCCTACAATGAGCAGTTCTTC	CASSESQGWSYNEQFF	TRBV21-1	TRBJ2-1	-	-
TGCGCCAGCAGCCAAGGGGCGTCTAACTATGGCTACACCTTC	CASSQGASNYGYTF	TRBV4-1	TRBJ1-2	-	-
TGTGCCAGCAGCCAAACAGGAAACACAGATACGCAGTATTTT	CASSQTGNTDTQYF	TRBV3-1/TRBV3-2	TRBJ2-3	-	-
TGTGCCAGCAGCTTAGAGCTGGGGGCGGGCTCTGGGGCCAACGTCCTGACTTTC	CASSLELGAGSGANVLTF	TRBV7-9	TRBJ2-6	-	-
TGTGCCAGCAGTGAGAGACTGACCACAAGCTCTGGAAACACCATATATTTT	CASSERLTTSSGNTIYF	TRBV25-1	TRBJ1-3	-	-
TGTGCCAGCAGTGACTACAGGGCCGAGCAGTTCTTC	CASSDYRAEQFF	TRBV2	TRBJ2-1	-	-
TGTGCGGGGGGGGACGACACTGAAGCTTTCTTT	CAGGDDTEAFF	TRBV10-3	TRBJ1-1	-	-
TGTGCCTGGAGACAGGGAGATTCTCAGCCCCAGCATTTT	CAWRQGDSQPQHF	TRBV30	TRBJ1-5	-	-